A selection of T cell receptor beta chains follows, all from one sample in a study of response to subunit inactivated influenza vaccine. TCRdb passed the RT-PCR reads through MiXCR, listing each CDR3 protein once. This sample has about 540,000 distinct CDR3 sequences, with under 30% found just once. These data were likewise used in another study, on T cells expressing NK-cell markers.

Sequenced material: CD4+ T cells sorted from PBMCs, taken 12 days after vaccination. The receptors originated from a man aged 45-65 years who received an inactivated influenza vaccine. Each CDR3 is given with its conserved first and last residue. D genes are given only for firm matches. Only some rows state a clone size, as once, few, many or a class for expanded clones.

j_call	v_call	d_call	clone_size	cdr3_aa	cdr3_nt
TRBJ1-1	TRBV7-9	.	.	CASSLVGGGTEAFF	TGTGCCAGCAGCTTAGTGGGGGGGGGCACTGAAGCTTTCTTT
TRBJ2-3	TRBV5-1	.	.	CASSLGYAAPRTQYF	TGCGCCAGCAGCTTGGGTTACGCAGCCCCCAGGACGCAGTATTTT
TRBJ1-5	TRBV4-3	.	few	CASSSLLNQPQHF	TGCGCCAGCAGCTCCCTACTAAATCAGCCCCAGCATTTT
TRBJ1-1	TRBV28	.	many	CASSLLFLGSEAFF	TGTGCCAGCAGTTTATTATTTTTGGGATCTGAAGCTTTCTTT
TRBJ2-6	TRBV6-1	.	.	CASSRSGDGFSANVLTF	TGTGCCAGCAGTCGATCCGGGGACGGGTTCTCGGCCAACGTCCTGACTTTC
TRBJ2-3	TRBV28	.	few	CASSSVRRPGDTQYF	TGTGCCAGCAGTTCGGTGCGTAGGCCCGGGGATACGCAGTATTTT
TRBJ1-2	TRBV4-3	TRBD1	few	CASSRGQGYFNYGYTF	TGCGCCAGCAGCCGAGGACAGGGCTATTTTAACTATGGCTACACCTTC
TRBJ1-1	TRBV29-1	.	.	CSVRTSNTEAFF	TGCAGCGTTAGAACTTCGAACACTGAAGCTTTCTTT
TRBJ2-7	TRBV3-1	.	few	CASSLPGQQYF	TGTGCCAGCAGCCTACCGGGACAACAGTACTTC
TRBJ2-7	TRBV20-1	TRBD1	.	CSARPGQGRTEQYF	TGCAGTGCTAGACCGGGACAGGGACGAACCGAGCAGTACTTC
TRBJ2-1	TRBV7-9	.	few	CASSLARRLAEQFF	TGTGCCAGCAGCTTAGCGCGGCGGCTCGCTGAGCAGTTCTTC
TRBJ2-3	TRBV10-3	.	few	CAISGDRITDTQYF	TGTGCCATCAGTGGCGACAGGATCACAGATACGCAGTATTTT
TRBJ1-5	TRBV3-1	.	few	CASSQGIGGLSNQPQHF	TGTGCCAGCAGCCAAGGTATTGGAGGGCTTAGCAATCAGCCCCAGCATTTT
TRBJ2-7	TRBV20-1	.	.	CSALSRRPYEQYF	TGCAGTGCCCTTTCTAGGAGGCCCTACGAGCAGTACTTC
TRBJ2-1	TRBV2	TRBD2	few	CASRAGLVNEQFF	TGTGCCAGCAGGGCGGGACTAGTAAATGAGCAGTTCTTC